This T cell receptor (beta chain) was observed in a study of cytomegalovirus exposure and HLA in healthy donors. Use of 60 Vbeta and 13 Jbeta primers characterized the PCR. Clones were sequenced by immunoSEQ multiplex PCR, and TCRdb holds only the in-frame ones, with some missing. The table for this sample gives around 210,000 clones. The CDR3 covers 15 residues. Germline assignment: CDR1 SGHRS and CDR2 YFSETQ. Trimming cost V 5 bases and J 1 base, with 15 bases left between them. Concerning this clone: What it binds is unknown.

Overall study findings and caveats: In a later analysis, at a false discovery rate of 0.05, 15,000 to 20,000 TCR beta sequences were associated with HLA alleles.

The sequence was collected from a girl aged 2 to 9 in good health and CMV-seropositive. The chain employs TRBV5-1 and TRBJ1-1; D is possibly TRBD1 (5 bases). Sequencing used PBMCs. CDR3 in DNA: TGCGCCAGCAGTTCGGGCGGGACGTCGAACACTGAAGCTTTCTTT. This encodes CASSSGGTSNTEAFF.